This T cell receptor beta chain was recovered during a study of T cells in Graves' hyperthyroidism and ophthalmopathy. The wider study: Peripheral blood was obtained at initial diagnosis, preceding any treatment.

The investigators amplified TCR beta CDR3 regions from RNA transcripts. Initially, a first-round RT-PCR of the TCR CDR3 employed the HTBI primer set. TCRdb re-derived calls from the multiplex PCR reads in MiXCR, one entry per CDR3 protein. The data hold hundreds of thousands of distinct CDR3 sequences, with less than 25% observed a single time. Study-wide points: Separation of ophthalmopathy from stable hyperthyroidism was achieved by a 13 V-J model. The model forecast ophthalmopathy, anticipating it by a median roughly 6.3 months before onset.

Only a few counts were recorded for this clonotype. Its target is unknown. The receptor comes from a man younger than 45 with Graves' ophthalmopathy. Sample: blood.

As DNA, the CDR3 is TGTGCCAGCACCCCCGGGGTTGGCGGGGAGCTGTTTTTT. Translation gives CASTPGVGGELFF. The gene calls are TRBV2 and TRBJ2-2; D may be TRBD2 (5 bases). Germline V gene data show CDR1 as SNHLY and CDR2 as FYNNEI. CDR3 length equals 13 residues. V was cut by 7 bases and J by 7 bases, with 13 bases left in between.